The 23 T cell receptor beta chains below all came from one sample that was sequenced in a study of regulatory T cells in long-lasting Graves disease. Relying on iRepertoire HTBI primers and Arm-PCR of CDR3 regions, the team built TCR beta libraries. TCRdb ran MiXCR on the multiplex PCR reads and lists one entry per CDR3 protein. There are 400,000 to 500,000 distinct CDR3 sequences in the sample; less than 20% occur only once, and around 10% lies in the top ten. Sample time point: newly diagnosed GD, antithyroid drugs for less than 3 months. The authors made the TCR library using RNA they extracted from PBMCs. The same data also contributed to another study, on T cells in Graves' hyperthyroidism and ophthalmopathy.

Material: peripheral blood mononuclear cells (PBMCs), obtained at new diagnosis, from a patient treated with antithyroid drugs. The receptors come from a woman under 40 with Graves disease.

At least ten counts were recorded for this clonotype. The chain has TRBV6-1 and TRBJ1-2; D gene uncertain. V was pared by 1 base and J by 4 bases, with 13 bases between. This CDR3 comprises 15 residues. Germline CDR1 and CDR2: MNHNS and SASEGT. The CDR3 loop is CASSEDGFSGYGYTF. The DNA for the CDR3 is TGTGCCAGCAGTGAAGACGGCTTCTCAGGCTATGGCTACACCTTC.

The CDR3, as DNA: TGTGCCAGCAGCGCCGGACTAGCGGAGAACACCGGGGAGCTGTTTTTT. This sequence encodes CASSAGLAENTGELFF. The chain combines TRBV7-3 with TRBJ2-2; 10 nucleotides align to TRBD2. The CDR3 has 16 residues. V lost 5 bases, J lost 1 base, and 4 bases stayed unmatched. Germline CDR1 is SGHTA and CDR2 is FQGTGA.

This clonotype was counted ten times or more. This chain links TRBV28 with TRBJ1-4; weak D call: TRBD1 (6 bases). Germline CDR1 MDHEN, CDR2 SYDVKM. V was trimmed by 2 bases and J by 6 bases, leaving 13 bases between them. This CDR3 is 15 amino acids long. The CDR3: CASSLPGDGDEKLFF. The CDR3 nucleotides are TGTGCCAGCAGTTTACCAGGGGACGGGGATGAAAAACTGTTTTTT.

This clonotype appeared a few times. The genes are TRBV28 and TRBJ1-3, with 8 bases lining up with TRBD1. The CDR3 has 16 amino acids. Germline V CDR1 and CDR2: MDHEN, SYDVKM. Trimming at V came to 3 bases and at J to 2 bases, leaving 6 bases not matched to a gene. The CDR3 region is CASSFYDRGPGNTIYF. Written as DNA, the CDR3 is TGTGCCAGCAGTTTCTATGACAGGGGACCTGGAAACACCATATATTTT. The full variable domain, completed using reference TRBV28 and TRBJ1-3, is DVKVTQSSRYLVKRTGEKVFLECVQDMDHENMFWYRQDPGLGLRLIYFSYDVKMKEKGDIPEGYSVSREKKERFSLILESASTNQTSMYLCASSFYDRGPGNTIYFGEGSWLTVV.

This clonotype was detected ten times or more. This chain joins TRBV5-1 and TRBJ1-1; D is perhaps TRBD1 (5 bases). V was cut by 4 bases and J by 5 bases, with 15 bases left in between. The germline V gene encodes CDR1 SGHRS and CDR2 YFSETQ. The CDR3 contains 14 residues. The CDR3 spells CASSKTAGSTEAFF. The CDR3 DNA follows: TGCGCCAGCAGCAAGACCGCAGGGTCGACTGAAGCTTTCTTT. The whole variable domain, filled in from reference TRBV5-1 and TRBJ1-1, reads KAGVTQTPRYLIKTRGQQVTLSCSPISGHRSVSWYQQTPGQGLQFLFEYFSETQRNKGNFPGRFSGRQFSNSRSEMNVSTLELGDSALYLCASSKTAGSTEAFFGQGTRLTVV.

This clonotype was picked up a small number of times. V is TRBV20-1 and J is TRBJ1-3; 8 bases align to TRBD1. V gave up 3 bases and J gave up 5 bases; unmatched junction bases: 9. The CDR3 spans 15 residues. Germline assignment: CDR1 DFQATT and CDR2 SNEGSKA (reference sequence). The CDR3 reads CSASPGTGNRNTIYF. CDR3 DNA: TGCAGTGCTAGTCCCGGGACAGGAAATCGAAACACCATATATTTT.

This clonotype was seen ten or more times. The genes are TRBV5-1 and TRBJ2-2, with no clear D. Trimming cost V 0 bases and J 1 base, with 10 bases left between them. The CDR3 covers 16 residues. Germline loops: CDR1 SGHRS, CDR2 YFSETQ. The CDR3: CASSLVPPENTGELFF. The CDR3 DNA follows: TGCGCCAGCAGCTTGGTCCCCCCCGAGAACACCGGGGAGCTGTTTTTT.

This clonotype was counted at least ten times. The rearrangement links TRBV7-9 to TRBJ2-7, with a tentative D call TRBD2 (6 bases). This CDR3 has 14 amino acids. CDR1 is SEHNR, CDR2 FQNEAQ, per germline (reference sequence). V lost 5 bases to trimming and J lost 6 bases, with 17 bases between them. The CDR3 DNA sequence: TGTGCCAGCAGCCAGGAGGGACGTTATTCCGAGCAGTACTTC. Its translation is CASSQEGRYSEQYF.

This clonotype occurred many times. The V gene is TRBV9, the J gene TRBJ1-3; D is perhaps TRBD1 (6 bases). V lost 6 bases and J 0 bases, leaving 10 bases between the germline ends. Germline CDR1 is SGDLS and CDR2 is YYNGEE. The CDR3 is 14 amino acids. CDR3 protein: CASTRQDSGNTIYF. CDR3 sequence (DNA): TGTGCCAGCACCCGACAGGACTCTGGAAACACCATATATTTT.

This clonotype was detected a few times. V gene TRBV7-3 combines with J gene TRBJ2-7, with 9 bases lining up with TRBD1. Unmatched junction bases numbered 8, after V lost 0 bases and J lost 5 bases. The CDR3 is 16 amino acids. Germline-derived CDR1 and CDR2 are SGHTA and FQGTGA. The CDR3 sequence: CASSLTGQGVSDEQYF. The CDR3 coding sequence is TGTGCCAGCAGCTTAACGGGACAGGGAGTTTCGGACGAGCAGTACTTC.

This clonotype appeared a few times. The chain employs TRBV7-6 and TRBJ2-1, with 10 bases lining up with TRBD2. The CDR3 spans 15 residues. Unmatched junction bases numbered 6, after V lost 4 bases and J lost 6 bases. Germline V gene lookup returns CDR1 SGHVS and CDR2 FNYEAQ. CDR3 region: CASSYASGSSNEQFF. CDR3 bases: TGTGCCAGCAGCTACGCTAGCGGGAGTTCCAATGAGCAGTTCTTC.

There are many counts of this clonotype. The genes are TRBV12-5 and TRBJ2-7, with D tentatively TRBD2 (6 bases). The germline CDR1 and CDR2 sequences are LGHNT and FRNRAP. The CDR3 covers 17 residues. Trimming removed 2 bases at V and 6 bases at J, with 23 bases between. Here the CDR3 reads CASGLLGRCQEGVEQYF. CDR3 nucleotide sequence: TGTGCTAGTGGTTTGTTAGGTCGGTGTCAGGAGGGCGTCGAGCAGTACTTC. The entire variable domain, with the rest obtained from reference TRBV12-5 and TRBJ2-7, is as follows: DARVTQTPRHKVTEMGQEVTMRCQPILGHNTVFWYRQTMMQGLELLAYFRNRAPLDDSGMPKDRFSAEMPDATLATLKIQPSEPRDSAVYFCASGLLGRCQEGVEQYFGPGTRLTVT.

This clonotype was detected ten times or more. The chain has TRBV28 and TRBJ2-7; D is possibly TRBD1 or TRBD2 (5 bases each). The CDR3 covers 15 residues. V shed 5 bases and J shed 0 bases, with 14 bases lying between them. The germline V gene has CDR1 MDHEN and CDR2 SYDVKM. In DNA, the CDR3 is TGTGCCAGCAGTAGGGGAGACAGTTACTCCTACGAGCAGTACTTC. It translates to CASSRGDSYSYEQYF.

In its sample, this clonotype was seen many times. The genes are TRBV20-1 and TRBJ1-1; perhaps TRBD1 as D (6 bases). The germline gives CDR1 DFQATT, CDR2 SNEGSKA (reference sequence). The CDR3 is 16 amino acids. With 0 bases removed from V and 1 base from J, the gap between germline ends came to 15 bases. CDR3 nucleotide sequence: TGCAGTGCTAGAGACACCCTACAGGGAGAGAACACTGAAGCTTTCTTT. Its protein is CSARDTLQGENTEAFF.

About this clonotype itself: This clone may be a read error of a much larger clone one base away. The V and J genes are TRBV2 and TRBJ2-1, with 7 bases aligning to TRBD1. Gene TRBJ2-7 matches the end of the DNA better, so the J call may be wrong. Germline V gives CDR1 SNHLY, CDR2 FYNNEI. This CDR3 has 15 amino acids. The CDR3 nucleotides are TGTGCCAGCAGTGCTCGGGCAGGGGGCTCCTACGAGCAGTACTTC. Amino acid sequence: CASSARAGGSYEQYF.

The CDR3: CASSTLDPGQEIYNEQFF. In nucleotides, the CDR3 is TGTGCCAGTAGTACGCTTGATCCGGGACAGGAGATCTACAATGAGCAGTTCTTC. The rearrangement links TRBV19 to TRBJ2-1; 8 bases match TRBD1. Germline CDR1 and CDR2: LNHDA and SQIVND (reference sequence). The CDR3 contains 18 residues. J gave up 3 bases and V 4 bases, and 14 bases lay outside the gene matches. Drawing the rest from reference TRBV19 and TRBJ2-1, the complete variable domain is DGGITQSPKYLFRKEGQNVTLSCEQNLNHDAMYWYRQDPGQGLRLIYYSQIVNDFQKGDIAEGYSVSREKKESFPLTVTSAQKNPTAFYLCASSTLDPGQEIYNEQFFGPGTRLTVL.

This clonotype was found a few times. This sequence joins TRBV12-3 or TRBV12-4 and TRBJ2-5; 8 bases agree with TRBD1. This CDR3 has 14 amino acids. V lost 8 bases and J lost 4; bases outside the gene matches: 9. The CDR3 protein is CASSKTGGSETQYF. The DNA for the CDR3 is TGTGCCAGCTCAAAAACAGGGGGATCAGAGACCCAGTACTTC.

This sequence joins TRBV4-2 and TRBJ2-5; D gene unclear. Germline CDR1 LGHNA, CDR2 YNFKEQ. The V gene lost 0 bases and the J gene lost 5 bases, with 13 bases spanning the gap. This CDR3 contains 15 residues. In DNA, the CDR3 is TGTGCCAGCAGCCAAGATCCCAAAGCTGGGGAGACCCAGTACTTC. Amino acids: CASSQDPKAGETQYF.

The V gene is TRBV10-3, the J gene TRBJ2-1; 13 bases align to TRBD2. The V and J ends lost 3 bases and 0 bases, in that order; junction bases with no gene match: 5. The CDR3 spans 18 residues. Germline CDR1 reads ENHRY; CDR2 reads SYGVKD. CDR3 nucleotides: TGTGCCATCAGTGACGGGACTAGCGGGAAAAGCTCCTACAATGAGCAGTTCTTC. This gives the protein CAISDGTSGKSSYNEQFF.

At least ten counts were recorded for this clonotype. CDR3 protein: CASSFWGDQPQHF. In DNA, the CDR3 is TGCGCCAGCAGCTTCTGGGGGGATCAGCCCCAGCATTTT. J is TRBJ1-5 and V is TRBV5-1; D is perhaps TRBD1 (5 bases). The CDR3 loop spans 13 amino acids. Germline V gives CDR1 SGHRS, CDR2 YFSETQ. Trimming cost V 2 bases and J 5 bases, with 8 bases left between them.

The CDR3 loop reads CASSLAGAFGLGGDGETQYF. The DNA of the CDR3 is TGTGCCAGCAGCTTAGCTGGGGCTTTTGGGTTAGGAGGGGACGGGGAGACCCAGTACTTC. The chain couples TRBV7-3 to TRBJ2-5; tentative D call: TRBD2 (6 bases). Trimming shortened V by 2 bases and J by 5 bases, and 30 bases separated the two germline ends. Germline CDR1 and CDR2: SGHTA and FQGTGA. This CDR3 has 20 amino acids.

The table lists this clonotype with many counts. This chain uses TRBV5-1 with TRBJ2-3; D remains unclear. CDR3 length: 14 residues. Germline CDR1 reads SGHRS; CDR2 reads YFSETQ. The ends were cut back, 2 bases at V and 0 bases at J, with 7 bases in the middle. For the CDR3, the DNA is TGCGCCAGCAGCTTCTCGGATAGCACAGATACGCAGTATTTT. Translation: CASSFSDSTDTQYF.

As for this clonotype: With a much larger clone just one base away, this may be a read error. This chain uses TRBV7-8 with TRBJ2-7; 8 bases line up with TRBD2. After removal of 7 bases from V and 7 bases from J, the junction contained 18 bases not matched to a gene. CDR1 and CDR2 (germline): SGHVS, FQNEAQ. The CDR3 loop spans 16 amino acids. The CDR3 bases are TGTGCCAGCAATGCGTTAGCGGGGAACTCCTACAATGAGCAGTACTTC. It translates to CASNALAGNSYNEQYF.